These 14 T cell receptor beta chains were sequenced from one sample in a study of blood T cells in healthy people across ages (dated by TCRdb to between 2015 and 2016). Libraries came from 5' RACE. Sequencing was performed on an Illumina HiSeq 2500. The second PCR ran for roughly 7 to 11 cycles and used a J-beta primer mix along with a sample-barcoded 5' primer. The public reads were reprocessed in TCRdb via fastp at Q25 and MiXCR, keeping in-frame beta chains. Each entry is one CDR3 protein sequence, shown with its most common DNA and genes. This sample is represented by about 1.8 million distinct CDR3 sequences; 40% to 55% of them were singletons. Approximately 2.1% of the sample is held by the ten biggest clonotypes. Sequencing was carried out using blood. The receptors originated from a woman in her thirties or forties in good health.

This chain uses TRBV11-2 with TRBJ2-7; 8 bases are a match to TRBD2. The germline V gene encodes CDR1 SGHAT and CDR2 FQNNGV. V lost 3 bases, J lost 3 bases, and 10 bases stayed unmatched. The CDR3 spans 16 residues. The chain's CDR3 is CASSFSPGLVFYEQYF. The DNA of the CDR3 is TGTGCCAGCAGCTTTAGTCCGGGACTAGTGTTCTACGAGCAGTACTTC.

The chain links TRBV28 to TRBJ2-1; TRBD2 aligns across 8 bases. V lost 7 bases and J lost 6; bases outside the gene matches: 11. The germline gives CDR1 MDHEN, CDR2 SYDVKM. The CDR3 has 15 residues. This CDR3 reads CASILFGGGTNEQFF. CDR3 bases: TGTGCCAGCATCTTATTCGGCGGGGGGACCAATGAGCAGTTCTTC.

J is TRBJ2-1 and V is TRBV24-1; D ambiguous. The CDR3 loop spans 16 amino acids. V was trimmed by 0 bases and J by 0 bases, leaving 8 bases between them. CDR1 and CDR2 from the germline V gene are KGHDR and SFDVKD. In nucleotides, the CDR3 is TGTGCCACCAGTGATTTGAGGTCGAGCTCCTACAATGAGCAGTTCTTC. Protein sequence: CATSDLRSSSYNEQFF.

J is TRBJ2-7 and V is TRBV13; maybe TRBD1 (7 bases). Trimming shortened V by 5 bases and J by 3 bases, and 14 bases separated the two germline ends. Germline V gives CDR1 PRHDT, CDR2 FYEKMQ (reference sequence). CDR3 length: 14 residues. The CDR3 nucleotides read TGTGCCAGCAGCCCGCAGGGGGAGGTCTACGAGCAGTACTTC. It yields the protein CASSPQGEVYEQYF.

Only a few counts were recorded for this clonotype. The chain employs TRBV20-1 and TRBJ2-1; D tentatively fits TRBD1 or TRBD2 (6 bases each). Between the trimmed V and J ends, which lost 0 bases and 3 bases, there was a span of 12 bases. Germline V gene lookup returns CDR1 DFQATT and CDR2 SNEGSKA (reference sequence). The CDR3 loop spans 15 amino acids. CDR3 nucleotides: TGCAGTGCTAGAGATTTCGGGGGCTACTACAATGAGCAGTTCTTC. Residues: CSARDFGGYYNEQFF.

The genes are TRBV19 and TRBJ2-1; 7 nucleotides agree with TRBD2. J gave up 6 bases and V 3 bases, and 8 bases lay outside the gene matches. Looked up from germline, CDR1 is LNHDA and CDR2 is SQIVND (reference sequence). The CDR3 is 15 residues long. CDR3 bases: TGTGCCAGTAGTATCTTTGGCGGGGAGGGCAATGAGCAGTTCTTC. Translating gives CASSIFGGEGNEQFF.

The sample holds a few counts of this clonotype. The V and J genes are TRBV20-1 and TRBJ1-5, with a possible D match to TRBD1 (6 bases). CDR1 DFQATT and CDR2 SNEGSKA come from the germline V gene (reference sequence). CDR3 length: 14 amino acids. V lost 2 bases and J lost 3, with 11 bases in between. CDR3 amino acids: CSARLGQPNQPQHF. The DNA of the CDR3 is TGCAGTGCTAGACTCGGACAGCCCAATCAGCCCCAGCATTTT.

The chain carries TRBV12-3 or TRBV12-4 and TRBJ1-6; D is possibly TRBD1 (5 bases). CDR3 length: 14 amino acids. Trimming removed 3 bases at V and 8 bases at J, with 11 bases between. This chain's CDR3 is CASSFGTDYSPLHF. DNA for the CDR3: TGTGCCAGCAGTTTCGGGACGGACTATTCACCCCTCCACTTT.

V is TRBV7-2 and J is TRBJ1-4; tentative D call: TRBD1 (5 bases). This CDR3 contains 13 residues. From germline, CDR1 is SGHTA and CDR2 FQGNSA. Trimming pared 3 bases from V and 11 bases from J, leaving 13 bases between. CDR3 nucleotides: TGTGCCAGCAGCTTCGCGGGGGAGGAGAAACTGTTTTTT. This encodes CASSFAGEEKLFF.

The chain couples TRBV6-2 or TRBV6-3 to TRBJ2-4; TRBD1 aligns across 7 bases. The assigned J gene may be wrong: the sequence end matches TRBJ2-7 better. This CDR3 region has 16 residues. Germline V gives CDR1 MNHEY, CDR2 SVGEGT. CDR3 DNA sequence: TGTGCCAGCAGTCCCCTTGGACAGGTGGTCCCCTACGAGCAGTACTTC. This sequence encodes CASSPLGQVVPYEQYF.

This sequence joins TRBV20-1 and TRBJ1-5; D is perhaps TRBD1 (6 bases). The CDR3 runs to 15 residues. Deletions cut 6 bases from V and 0 bases from J, with 15 bases between. Germline V gene lookup returns CDR1 DFQATT and CDR2 SNEGSKA (reference sequence). As DNA, the CDR3 is TGCAGTGCGGTTACCGGGACATTTAGCAATCAGCCCCAGCATTTT. Its translation is CSAVTGTFSNQPQHF.

The chain couples TRBV20-1 to TRBJ2-3, with D possibly being TRBD2 (6 bases). CDR1 and CDR2 from the germline V gene are DFQATT and SNEGSKA (reference sequence). Trimming removed 3 bases at V and 9 bases at J, with 19 bases between. The CDR3 runs 14 residues. CDR3 in DNA: TGCAGTGCTAGTTCCACAAGGACTACAAGAACGCAGTATTTT. Protein sequence: CSASSTRTTRTQYF.

This clonotype was seen a single time. At one of its ends the junction is not consistent with the germline gene, which may arise from a read error. The J gene is TRBJ2-5, the V gene TRBV7-8; D is unclear. CDR1 SGHVS and CDR2 FQNEAQ come from the germline V gene. The CDR3 consists of 15 residues. Here the CDR3 reads CASGLGALIQETQYF. CDR3 DNA: TGTGCCAGCGGCTTAGGAGCGCTCATCCAAGAGACCCAGTACTTC.

The chain links TRBV28 to TRBJ1-4, with 8 nucleotides matching TRBD1. The V and J ends lost 4 bases and 6 bases, in that order; junction bases with no gene match: 4. Germline loops: CDR1 MDHEN, CDR2 SYDVKM. The CDR3 covers 14 residues. DNA for the CDR3: TGTGCCAGCAGTTCGGACAGGGTGTATGAAAAACTGTTTTTT. Translating gives CASSSDRVYEKLFF.